A single sample is the source of the 27 T cell receptor beta chains below, sequenced in a study of T cells in Graves' hyperthyroidism and ophthalmopathy. Amplification of TCR beta CDR3 regions was performed using RNA transcripts as template. The HTBI primer set was used in a first-round RT-PCR of the TCR CDR3. TCRdb redid the calling of the multiplex PCR reads with MiXCR, one entry per CDR3 protein. This sample yields 540,000 or so distinct CDR3 sequences, of which roughly 50% are seen a single time; 19% belongs to the top ten. Sequenced input: peripheral blood or thyroid tissue (not recorded which). The receptor set was obtained from an adult woman with Graves' disease, either hyperthyroidism or ophthalmopathy (not recorded which).

V gene TRBV12-3 or TRBV12-4 combines with J gene TRBJ2-5; D perhaps matches TRBD2 (5 bases). This CDR3 contains 13 residues. V was shortened by 5 bases and J by 9 bases, with 16 bases between the two germline ends. The CDR3 nucleotides read TGTGCCAGCAGTCCGGGGTCCCGGTCCCCCCAGTACTTC. Translated: CASSPGSRSPQYF.

Ten or more counts support this clonotype. The chain links TRBV6-1 to TRBJ2-2; D is possibly TRBD2 (6 bases). Looked up from germline, CDR1 is MNHNS and CDR2 is SASEGT. The CDR3 sequence is 14 residues long. V lost 6 bases, J lost 4 bases, and 12 bases lay in between. CDR3 coding DNA: TGTGCCAGCAGCCGACTAGACGGCACCGGGGAGCTGTTTTTT. Protein sequence: CASSRLDGTGELFF.

The chain recombines TRBV5-1 with TRBJ1-2, with a possible D match to TRBD1 (5 bases). There are 13 residues in the CDR3. The V end was cut by 4 bases, the J end by 5 bases, with 12 bases between. Germline V gives CDR1 SGHRS, CDR2 YFSETQ. The DNA of the CDR3 is TGCGCCAGCAGCCGGGAGGGACTTTATGGCTACACCTTC. This codes for CASSREGLYGYTF.

V gene TRBV6-6 combines with J gene TRBJ1-3, with TRBD1 identical over 7 bases. This CDR3 is built from 16 residues. J lost 0 bases, V lost 5 bases, and 7 bases had no gene match. Germline loops: CDR1 MNHNY, CDR2 SVGAGI (reference sequence). The CDR3 protein is CASSRRQGSSGNTIYF. The CDR3 nucleotides read TGTGCCAGCAGTCGCAGACAGGGAAGCTCTGGAAACACCATATATTTT.

The chain recombines TRBV30 with TRBJ1-1, with TRBD1 matching over 9 bases. V lost 3 bases, J lost 4 bases, and 0 bases stayed unmatched. There are 12 residues in the CDR3. Germline-derived CDR1 and CDR2 are GTSNPN and SVGIG (reference sequence). CDR3 loop: CAWRGQGTEAFF. CDR3 in DNA: TGTGCCTGGAGGGGACAGGGCACTGAAGCTTTCTTT.

The chain couples TRBV10-3 to TRBJ2-7; 7 positions match TRBD1. Trimming took 10 bases from V and 1 from J; bases not matched to a gene: 10. The CDR3 has 14 residues. CDR1 ENHRY and CDR2 SYGVKD come from the germline V gene. The CDR3 loop is CASSETGKSYEQYF. The CDR3 region has the DNA TGTGCCAGCAGCGAGACAGGGAAATCCTACGAGCAGTACTTC.

This clonotype was seen more than once but under ten times. This chain uses TRBV3-1 with TRBJ1-2, with D unclear. The germline V gene encodes CDR1 LGHDT and CDR2 YNNKEL (reference sequence). The V gene lost 3 bases and the J gene lost 7 bases, with 6 bases spanning the gap. The CDR3 is made up of 11 amino acids. This CDR3 reads CASSQRGGYTF. The CDR3, as DNA: TGTGCCAGCAGCCAGCGGGGTGGCTACACCTTC. Drawing the rest from reference TRBV3-1 and TRBJ1-2, the complete variable domain is DTAVSQTPKYLVTQMGNDKSIKCEQNLGHDTMYWYKQDSKKFLKIMFSYNNKELIINETVPNRFSPKSPDKAHLNLHINSLELGDSAVYFCASSQRGGYTFGSGTRLTVV.

This clonotype was observed many times. The rearrangement uses TRBV6-1 and TRBJ2-7; D may be TRBD1 or TRBD2 (5 bases each). Trimming shortened V by 11 bases and J by 5 bases, and 16 bases separated the two germline ends. The germline V gene has CDR1 MNHNS and CDR2 SASEGT. The CDR3 totals 12 residues. In DNA, the CDR3 is TGTGCCTGTGGCGAGGGGCGGAACGAGCAGTACTTC. Translating gives CACGEGRNEQYF.

J is TRBJ1-2 and V is TRBV29-1, with TRBD1 matching over 7 bases. Germline assignment: CDR1 SQVTM and CDR2 ANQGSEA. The CDR3 covers 11 residues. This CDR3 is CSYSGTAGYTF. The CDR3 DNA reads TGCAGTTACTCCGGGACAGCCGGCTACACCTTC.

The rearrangement joins TRBV7-1 to TRBJ1-6; no firm D call. TRBV7-1 qualifies as an ORF whose function is uncertain. This CDR3 is built from 14 residues. Trimming took 3 bases from V and 9 from J, leaving 12 bases between them. This CDR3 reads CASSSWGGSSPLHF. The CDR3 DNA reads as TGTGCCAGCAGCTCGTGGGGAGGTAGTTCACCCCTCCACTTT.

The chain has TRBV5-4 and TRBJ1-2, with TRBD1 identical over 10 bases. Germline lookup yields CDR1 SGHNT and CDR2 YYREEE (reference sequence). CDR3 length: 13 residues. V shed 4 bases and J 8 bases; nucleotides not matched to a gene: 5. CDR3 region: CASSVGDRGGYTF. The CDR3 region has the DNA TGTGCCAGCAGCGTGGGGGACAGGGGCGGCTACACCTTC.

This clonotype was picked up many times. The chain combines TRBV2 with TRBJ2-7; D may be TRBD1 or TRBD2 (5 bases each). Germline values: CDR1 SNHLY, CDR2 FYNNEI. Trimming removed 9 bases from V and 3 bases from J, with 15 bases in between. This CDR3 has 13 amino acids. The CDR3 bases are TGTGCCAGTACCGGGACGTACCACTACGAGCAGTACTTC. Its protein is CASTGTYHYEQYF.

J is TRBJ1-1 and V is TRBV7-2, with a tentative D call TRBD1 (5 bases). The V gene's germline CDR1 is SGHTA and CDR2 FQGNSA. This CDR3 comprises 14 residues. V was shortened by 2 bases and J by 4 bases, with 11 bases between the two germline ends. The CDR3 sequence is CASSLPRGSTEAFF. The CDR3 DNA follows: TGTGCCAGCAGCTTACCAAGGGGAAGCACTGAAGCTTTCTTT.

The rearrangement uses TRBV20-1 and TRBJ1-6, with 8 bases aligning to TRBD1. The germline V gene encodes CDR1 DFQATT and CDR2 SNEGSKA (reference sequence). The trim removed 5 bases at V and 5 bases at J, leaving 8 bases unmatched. The CDR3 covers 15 residues. CDR3 amino acids: CSARNHRGDNSPLHF. CDR3 in DNA: TGCAGTGCTCGTAATCACAGGGGGGATAATTCACCCCTCCACTTT.

This clonotype was recorded many times. The chain employs TRBV7-9 and TRBJ2-5; D is ambiguous. CDR1 and CDR2 (germline): SEHNR, FQNEAQ (reference sequence). The CDR3 has 13 amino acids. Trimming shortened V by 5 bases and J by 5 bases, and 12 bases separated the two germline ends. The CDR3 coding sequence is TGTGCCAGCAGCCAAAATCTAGGGGAGACCCAGTACTTC. This gives the protein CASSQNLGETQYF.

Many counts were recorded for this clonotype. This chain uses TRBV6-6 with TRBJ1-1; D is uncertain. V lost 6 bases, J lost 7 bases, and 12 bases lay in between. CDR3 length: 12 amino acids. Germline V gene lookup returns CDR1 MNHNY and CDR2 SVGAGI (reference sequence). DNA for the CDR3: TGTGCCAGCAGAACCGGGGTGAATGAAGCTTTCTTT. The encoded protein is CASRTGVNEAFF.

The chain carries TRBV7-6 and TRBJ1-2; possible D gene TRBD1, 6 bases. Trimming removed 11 bases from V and 7 bases from J, with 17 bases in between. CDR1 is SGHVS, CDR2 FNYEAQ, per germline. This CDR3 spans 12 amino acids. The CDR3 sequence: CARGQGQGGYTF. The CDR3 region has the DNA TGTGCCCGCGGCCAGGGGCAGGGTGGCTACACCTTC.

This clonotype was seen at least ten times. J is TRBJ1-4 and V is TRBV10-3; 7 positions match TRBD1. The ends lost 10 bases at V and 7 bases at J; junction bases unmatched: 21. The CDR3 is 17 residues long. The germline gives CDR1 ENHRY, CDR2 SYGVKD. For the CDR3, the DNA is TGTGCCACCGCCGACAGGGCTCCCTTTAGTCCGGCTGAAAAACTGTTTTTT. Its translation is CATADRAPFSPAEKLFF.

This clonotype was counted many times. The rearrangement uses TRBV9 and TRBJ1-4; no firm D call. The length of the CDR3 is 14 residues. Trimming took off 0 bases at V and 7 bases at J, with 10 bases between the two ends. The germline V gene has CDR1 SGDLS and CDR2 YYNGEE. In DNA form, the CDR3 reads TGTGCCAGCAGCGTAGATGGTTATGGTGAAAAACTGTTTTTT. It is translated as CASSVDGYGEKLFF. Variable domain in full (rest from reference TRBV9 and TRBJ1-4): DSGVTQTPKHLITATGQRVTLRCSPRSGDLSVYWYQQSLDQGLQFLIQYYNGEERAKGNILERFSAQQFPDLHSELNLSSLELGDSALYFCASSVDGYGEKLFFGSGTQLSVL.

This clonotype was counted only a few times. One end of the junction fails to match germline, which may point to a read error. This chain joins TRBV12-3 or TRBV12-4 and TRBJ1-1, with unresolved D. This CDR3 has 11 residues. DNA of the CDR3: TGTGCCAGCAGTTTGGTTACTGAATCTTTCTTT. Translated, it gives CASSLVTESFF.

The gene calls are TRBV7-3 and TRBJ2-5; D ambiguous. CDR1 is SGHTA, CDR2 FQGTGA, per germline. V shed 5 bases and J shed 5 bases, with 9 bases lying between them. The CDR3 has 12 residues. The CDR3 DNA follows: TGTGCCAGCAGCCTATTTTGGGAGACCCAGTACTTC. Translating gives CASSLFWETQYF.

This chain uses TRBV25-1 with TRBJ1-1; D is possibly TRBD1 (6 bases). Trimming shortened V by 4 bases and J by 1 base, and 10 bases separated the two germline ends. The CDR3 loop spans 14 amino acids. Germline CDR1 reads MGHDK; CDR2 reads SYGVNS. CDR3 sequence: CASSASGANTEAFF. In DNA, the CDR3 is TGTGCCAGCAGTGCCTCAGGGGCGAACACTGAAGCTTTCTTT. Complete variable domain (other parts from reference TRBV25-1 and TRBJ1-1): EADIYQTPRYLVIGTGKKITLECSQTMGHDKMYWYQQDPGMELHLIHYSYGVNSTEKGDLSSESTVSRIRTEHFPLTLESARPSHTSQYLCASSASGANTEAFFGQGTRLTVV.

J is TRBJ1-4 and V is TRBV10-3; TRBD1 is a possible D gene (6 bases). The CDR3 covers 13 residues. V gave up 8 bases and J gave up 7 bases, with 14 bases separating them. From germline, CDR1 is ENHRY and CDR2 SYGVKD. Written as DNA, the CDR3 is TGTGCCATCGGTTCGGGGGGCGGTGAAAAACTGTTTTTT. Translation: CAIGSGGGEKLFF.

This clonotype was observed at least ten times. This sequence joins TRBV7-9 and TRBJ2-2; 14 bases agree with TRBD2. Germline V gene data show CDR1 as SEHNR and CDR2 as FQNEAQ (reference sequence). The CDR3 has 16 amino acids. The V and J ends lost 6 bases and 7 bases, in that order; junction bases with no gene match: 7. The CDR3 here is CASSRPGLAGVGELFF. In nucleotides, the CDR3 is TGTGCCAGCAGTCGGCCGGGACTAGCGGGAGTCGGGGAGCTGTTTTTT.

The V gene is TRBV5-1, the J gene TRBJ1-1; no clear D gene. The CDR3 is made up of 11 amino acids. V was cut by 2 bases and J by 11 bases, with 10 bases left in between. The germline gives CDR1 SGHRS, CDR2 YFSETQ. CDR3 nucleotide sequence: TGCGCCAGCAGCTTTGCCGGAGTGGCTTTCTTT. This codes for CASSFAGVAFF.

This clonotype was seen only a few times. This rearrangement joins TRBV28 to TRBJ2-7; TRBD2 is a possible D gene (6 bases). Trimming left V 6 bases short and J 0 bases short, with 12 bases between. Germline lookup yields CDR1 MDHEN and CDR2 SYDVKM. This CDR3 region has 14 residues. CDR3 loop: CASRAAGISYEQYF. CDR3 nucleotide sequence: TGTGCCAGCAGGGCCGCGGGGATCTCCTACGAGCAGTACTTC.

This clonotype was counted a few times. The chain is built from TRBV13 and TRBJ2-2, with TRBD2 matching 8 bases. The CDR3 length is 16 residues. Germline V gene lookup returns CDR1 PRHDT and CDR2 FYEKMQ (reference sequence). V was pared by 6 bases and J by 3 bases, with 9 bases of the junction left unmatched. The CDR3: CASREIAGFHTGELFF. Here the CDR3 DNA reads TGTGCCAGCAGAGAAATAGCGGGATTCCACACCGGGGAGCTGTTTTTT.